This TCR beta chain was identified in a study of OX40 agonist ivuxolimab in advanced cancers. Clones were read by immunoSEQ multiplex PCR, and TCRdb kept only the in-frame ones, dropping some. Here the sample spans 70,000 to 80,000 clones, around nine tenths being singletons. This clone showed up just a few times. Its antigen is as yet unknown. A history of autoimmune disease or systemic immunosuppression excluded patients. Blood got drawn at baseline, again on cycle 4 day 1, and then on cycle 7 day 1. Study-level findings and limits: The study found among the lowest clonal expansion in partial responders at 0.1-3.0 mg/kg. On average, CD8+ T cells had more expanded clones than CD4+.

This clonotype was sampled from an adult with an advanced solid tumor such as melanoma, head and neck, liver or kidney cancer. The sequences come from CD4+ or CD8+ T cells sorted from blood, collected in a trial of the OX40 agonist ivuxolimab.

The CDR3 region has the DNA TGCGCCAGCAGCCAAACTCGGGACATCAGTAACTATGGCTACACCTTC. Its protein product is CASSQTRDISNYGYTF. The V and J genes are TRBV4-1 and TRBJ1-2; a possible D gene is TRBD1 (6 bases). Germline CDR1 reads MGHRA; CDR2 reads YSYEKL. V lost 2 bases and J 1 base, leaving 14 bases between the germline ends. This CDR3 region has 16 residues.